Below are 4 T cell receptor beta chains sequenced from a single sample in a study of regulatory T cells. Amplification used 52 TRBV primers and 13 TRBJ primers. Assay used: immunoSEQ multiplex PCR; TCRdb lists only in-frame clones, some missing. The sample contains more than 15,000 clones, 80% to 95% of which appear only once. The sequencing sample was made of CD8+ T cells sorted from blood. These receptor sequences come from a person aged 18 to 30 with CD3G deficiency.

The chain carries TRBV5-6 and TRBJ2-3; no firm D call. The CDR3 has 11 amino acids. Germline loops: CDR1 SGHDT, CDR2 YYEEEE. Trimming stripped 2 bases from V and 9 bases from J, with 7 bases between. The CDR3 DNA reads as TGTGCCAGCAGCTTTGAAGCGACGCAGTATTTT. It specifies CASSFEATQYF.

This chain links TRBV7-8 with TRBJ2-1, with D possibly matching TRBD2 (5 bases). The germline V gene encodes CDR1 SGHVS and CDR2 FQNEAQ. Between the trimmed V and J ends, which lost 1 base and 3 bases, there was a span of 7 bases. The CDR3 runs to 14 residues. The CDR3 DNA is TGTGCCAGCAGCTTAGTCCGGGACTACAATGAGCAGTTCTTC. This encodes CASSLVRDYNEQFF.

This rearrangement joins TRBV4-1 to TRBJ2-5; D not resolved. The germline gives CDR1 MGHRA, CDR2 YSYEKL. This CDR3 comprises 15 residues. The V end was cut by 1 base, the J end by 4 bases, with 13 bases between. This CDR3 reads CASSQGVWVGETQYF. The CDR3 nucleotides are TGCGCCAGCAGCCAAGGTGTCTGGGTGGGAGAGACCCAGTACTTC.

The chain employs TRBV7-9 and TRBJ1-1; no clear D gene. The V gene's germline CDR1 is SEHNR and CDR2 FQNEAQ (reference sequence). The CDR3 runs 11 residues. V dropped 1 base and J dropped 4 bases, with 1 base sitting between them. The CDR3 DNA sequence: TGTGCCAGCAGCTTAGGCACTGAAGCTTTCTTT. Encoded protein: CASSLGTEAFF.